What follows are 15 T cell receptor beta chains derived from one specimen sequenced in a study of T cell responses to AZD1222 COVID-19 vaccine (dated by TCRdb to the early 2020s). The library relied on the immunoSEQ multiplex PCR assay. The source is immuneACCESS, and TCRdb retained only in-frame sequences with V and J called. Part of the clones is not carried over; for the studies checked, unresolved V genes explain less than half of this, and the remainder is unexplained. In all, the sample holds about 190,000 clones, and about nine tenths of those were seen once. The ten most abundant clones make up 2.5% to 3% of the sample. In the paper's terms, the time point label means: baseline before first vaccination. What the treatment or condition label conveys for this sample: meningococcal conjugate vaccine given as trial control. The material sequenced was peripheral blood, taken on day 0 of MenACWY control vaccination. The source is an adult in good health.

This chain joins TRBV6-1 and TRBJ1-2; D remains ambiguous. CDR1 is MNHNS, CDR2 SASEGT, per germline. The CDR3 length is 14 residues. Trimming stripped 0 bases from V and 6 bases from J, with 11 bases between. This chain's CDR3 is CASSEAQDYNGYTF. The CDR3 nucleotides read TGTGCCAGCAGTGAAGCCCAGGATTATAATGGCTACACCTTC.

V is TRBV4-3 and J is TRBJ1-5; 8 nucleotides line up with TRBD1. V lost 0 bases to trimming and J lost 1 base; unmatched junction nucleotides: 14. The CDR3 totals 20 residues. The germline gives CDR1 LGHNA, CDR2 YSLEER. The CDR3 bases are TGCGCCAGCAGCCAAGATCTGGCCAGGGGGCCGGAAGGGAGCAATCAGCCCCAGCATTTT. The encoded protein is CASSQDLARGPEGSNQPQHF.

In its sample, this clone was seen a few times. The chain links TRBV6-7 to TRBJ1-5; no firm D call. TRBV6-7 carries the ORF label, with uncertain function. Trimming shortened V by 7 bases and J by 2 bases, and 9 bases separated the two germline ends. This CDR3 has 13 residues. CDR3 DNA: TGTGCCAGCACCCACAGAGGCAATCAGCCCCAGCATTTT. As protein: CASTHRGNQPQHF.

The chain joins TRBV5-6 to TRBJ1-3; no reliable D call. Looked up from germline, CDR1 is SGHDT and CDR2 is YYEEEE. The CDR3 length is 14 residues. The V gene lost 5 bases and the J gene lost 0 bases, with 9 bases spanning the gap. CDR3 residues: CASRGSNSGNTIYF. The CDR3 DNA is TGTGCCAGCAGGGGGAGTAACTCTGGAAACACCATATATTTT.

The chain employs TRBV5-5 and TRBJ2-1, with TRBD2 matching over 10 bases. The CDR3 spans 16 residues. V shed 6 bases and J 8 bases; nucleotides not matched to a gene: 14. CDR1 and CDR2 (germline): SGHKS, YYEKEE (reference sequence). The DNA for the CDR3 is TGTGCCAGCACCGACCCCCAGCGGGGGGGTCTGGATGAGCAGTTCTTC. Translated, it gives CASTDPQRGGLDEQFF.

The V gene is TRBV27, the J gene TRBJ2-5, with 11 bases aligning to TRBD1. This CDR3 has 14 amino acids. Germline loops: CDR1 MNHEY, CDR2 SMNVEV (reference sequence). V was pared by 5 bases and J by 4 bases, with 3 bases of the junction left unmatched. The CDR3 loop is CASSLGQGAETQYF. CDR3 sequence (DNA): TGTGCCAGCAGTCTCGGACAGGGGGCAGAGACCCAGTACTTC.

DNA of the CDR3: TGTGCCAGCTCACCACCGTCTCGCAATGAGCAGTTCTTC. Translation gives CASSPPSRNEQFF. V is TRBV18 and J is TRBJ2-1; D unresolved. Germline CDR1 and CDR2: KGHSH and LQKENI. V was trimmed by 0 bases and J by 6 bases, leaving 6 bases between them. The CDR3 contains 13 residues.

The chain is built from TRBV13 and TRBJ2-3; 14 nucleotides agree with TRBD2. Germline values: CDR1 PRHDT, CDR2 FYEKMQ (reference sequence). The CDR3 consists of 17 residues. V lost 5 bases and J lost 2; bases outside the gene matches: 6. The DNA of the CDR3 is TGTGCCAGCAGCCGCAGGACTAGCGGGAGGCACACAGATACGCAGTATTTT. Its translation: CASSRRTSGRHTDTQYF.

The rearrangement uses TRBV28 and TRBJ1-4; 8 bases match TRBD1. From germline, CDR1 is MDHEN and CDR2 SYDVKM. V lost 2 bases, J lost 6 bases, and 8 bases stayed unmatched. The CDR3 is made up of 16 amino acids. The CDR3 nucleotides read TGTGCCAGCAGTTTAGCCCCGGACAGGGAGCATGAAAAACTGTTTTTT. Translation gives CASSLAPDREHEKLFF.

The V gene is TRBV6-5, the J gene TRBJ1-1, with 9 bases fitting TRBD1. This CDR3 comprises 14 residues. Looked up from germline, CDR1 is MNHEY and CDR2 is SVGAGI. V was clipped by 2 bases and J by 8 bases; unmatched bases: 6. Here the CDR3 reads CASSYLTGGLEAFF. Written as DNA, the CDR3 is TGTGCCAGCAGTTACCTCACAGGGGGCCTCGAAGCTTTCTTT.

The chain couples TRBV2 to TRBJ2-5; the match to TRBD1 covers 9 bases. The CDR3 contains 13 residues. Germline lookup yields CDR1 SNHLY and CDR2 FYNNEI. The V gene end was trimmed by 10 bases and the J gene end by 5 bases; junction bases not matched to a gene: 8. This CDR3 reads CATSTGGFETQYF. For the CDR3, the DNA is TGTGCCACGTCGACAGGGGGATTCGAGACCCAGTACTTC.

V and J are TRBV9 and TRBJ2-3; 7 positions match TRBD2. The CDR3 spans 15 residues. After removal of 4 bases from V and 0 bases from J, the junction contained 5 bases not matched to a gene. The germline V gene encodes CDR1 SGDLS and CDR2 YYNGEE. CDR3 in DNA: TGTGCCAGCAGCACCGGGACTATTAGCACAGATACGCAGTATTTT. It encodes CASSTGTISTDTQYF.

The chain carries TRBV30 and TRBJ1-6; no firm D call. V lost 2 bases to trimming and J lost 12 bases, with 11 bases between them. This CDR3 region has 12 residues. Germline CDR1 reads GTSNPN; CDR2 reads SVGIG (reference sequence). The CDR3 coding sequence is TGTGCCTGGAGTCGGCCGGGTCAACCCCTCCACTTT. It is translated as CAWSRPGQPLHF. The complete variable domain, with remaining parts taken from reference TRBV30 and TRBJ1-6, reads SQTIHQWPATLVQPVGSPLSLECTVEGTSNPNLYWYRQAAGRGLQLLFYSVGIGQISSEVPQNLSASRPQDRQFILSSKKLLLSDSGFYLCAWSRPGQPLHFGNGTRLTVT.

The chain recombines TRBV7-2 with TRBJ1-5; D unresolved. Per germline, CDR1 SGHTA and CDR2 FQGNSA. Deletions cut 2 bases from V and 10 bases from J, with 6 bases between. CDR3 size: 11 residues. Here the CDR3 reads CASSLSGPQHF. CDR3 bases: TGTGCCAGCAGCTTATCTGGACCCCAGCATTTT.

The chain combines TRBV5-1 with TRBJ1-1; no definite D call. The CDR3 is 15 residues long. Trimming left V 0 bases short and J 0 bases short, with 9 bases between. CDR1 is SGHRS, CDR2 YFSETQ, per germline. CDR3 nucleotides: TGCGCCAGCAGCTTGGTGGCAGCGATGAACACTGAAGCTTTCTTT. Translating gives CASSLVAAMNTEAFF.